A single sample is the source of the 11 T cell receptor beta chains below, sequenced in a study of blood T cell repertoires in COVID-19. Method: immunoSEQ multiplex PCR; TCRdb's copy keeps in-frame clones and lacks some. The sample yields under 85,000 clones, approximately 89% seen once. The specimen was peripheral blood. These receptor sequences come from a man between 65 and 85 years old with active or convalescent COVID-19.

This chain connects TRBV5-4 to TRBJ2-5; 12 bases are a match to TRBD2. Germline lookup yields CDR1 SGHNT and CDR2 YYREEE (reference sequence). This CDR3 is 15 amino acids long. V trimming: 5 bases; J trimming: 2 bases; junction bases outside the gene matches: 4. The CDR3 region has the DNA TGTGCCAGCAGATACGGACTAGCGGGGCAAGAGACCCAGTACTTC. Its translation: CASRYGLAGQETQYF. The full variable domain, rest sourced from reference TRBV5-4 and TRBJ2-5, is ETGVTQSPTHLIKTRGQQVTLRCSSQSGHNTVSWYQQALGQGPQFIFQYYREEENGRGNFPPRFSGLQFPNYSSELNVNALELDDSALYLCASRYGLAGQETQYFGPGTRLLVL.

The chain recombines TRBV7-9 with TRBJ1-2, with TRBD1 as a possible D gene (6 bases). CDR1 and CDR2 from the germline V gene are SEHNR and FQNEAQ (reference sequence). The CDR3 has 14 amino acids. V was pared by 7 bases and J by 2 bases, with 14 bases between. CDR3 nucleotide sequence: TGTGCCAGCATCTCGACAGGAGCCAACTATGGCTACACCTTC. Its protein product is CASISTGANYGYTF.

This chain connects TRBV7-2 to TRBJ2-7; TRBD1 matches 8 bases. V dropped 5 bases and J dropped 0; count of bases not matched to a gene: 3. CDR3 length: 14 residues. Germline values: CDR1 SGHTA, CDR2 FQGNSA. This CDR3 is CASSPTGASYEQYF. CDR3 DNA sequence: TGTGCCAGCAGCCCGACAGGGGCCTCCTACGAGCAGTACTTC.

The rearrangement links TRBV25-1 to TRBJ1-4, with D possibly matching TRBD1 (6 bases). V was shortened by 1 base and J by 3 bases, with 15 bases between the two germline ends. The length of the CDR3 is 17 residues. In germline, CDR1 is MGHDK, CDR2 SYGVNS. In DNA, the CDR3 is TGTGCCAGCAGTGAATTGGGACACGGAATCTCTAATGAAAAACTGTTTTTT. This gives the protein CASSELGHGISNEKLFF.

The rearrangement joins TRBV2 to TRBJ1-5; D unresolved. The CDR3 consists of 14 residues. Trimming removed 4 bases from V and 1 base from J, with 8 bases in between. Germline CDR1 and CDR2: SNHLY and FYNNEI. In DNA form, the CDR3 reads TGTGCCAGCAGTGTATATATGAGCAATCAGCCCCAGCATTTT. It translates to CASSVYMSNQPQHF.

This rearrangement joins TRBV7-9 to TRBJ2-1; D uncertain. Trimming removed 4 bases from V and 4 bases from J, with 8 bases in between. Looked up from germline, CDR1 is SEHNR and CDR2 is FQNEAQ (reference sequence). The CDR3 is made up of 13 amino acids. CDR3 bases: TGTGCCAGCAGCTACGGCGGTTACAATGAGCAGTTCTTC. Residues: CASSYGGYNEQFF.

The V gene is TRBV5-1, the J gene TRBJ2-1; 8 nucleotides align to TRBD1. Germline-derived CDR1 and CDR2 are SGHRS and YFSETQ. V shed 4 bases and J 8 bases; nucleotides not matched to a gene: 8. The CDR3 is made up of 14 amino acids. CDR3 bases: TGCGCCAGCAGCCCGACAGGGGAGCGGGATGAGCAGTTCTTC. Amino acids: CASSPTGERDEQFF.

V gene TRBV4-1 combines with J gene TRBJ1-6, with 7 nucleotides matching TRBD1. Germline V gives CDR1 MGHRA, CDR2 YSYEKL. After removal of 0 bases from V and 0 bases from J, the junction contained 8 bases not matched to a gene. The CDR3 is made up of 19 amino acids. The CDR3 region is CASSQEGTARSSYNSPLHF. CDR3 coding DNA: TGCGCCAGCAGCCAAGAAGGGACAGCGCGGAGCTCCTATAATTCACCCCTCCACTTT.

This chain connects TRBV19 to TRBJ2-3; the D gene is possibly TRBD2 (6 bases). CDR1 and CDR2 (germline): LNHDA, SQIVND (reference sequence). CDR3 length: 14 amino acids. V dropped 6 bases and J dropped 4 bases, with 14 bases sitting between them. The CDR3 bases are TGTGCCAGTAGAGACCGGAGGGGTGCAGATACGCAGTATTTT. Translation gives CASRDRRGADTQYF.

This rearrangement joins TRBV2 to TRBJ1-4, with D perhaps TRBD1 (6 bases). The CDR3 is 13 amino acids. In germline, CDR1 is SNHLY, CDR2 FYNNEI. Trimming left V 6 bases short and J 8 bases short, with 13 bases between. CDR3 coding DNA: TGTGCCAGCAGACGTGGACAGAACGAAAAACTGTTTTTT. It yields the protein CASRRGQNEKLFF.

V and J are TRBV29-1 and TRBJ1-1; D is unresolved. Trimming stripped 7 bases from V and 5 bases from J, with 17 bases between. Germline V gene lookup returns CDR1 SQVTM and CDR2 ANQGSEA. The length of the CDR3 is 13 residues. CDR3 region: CSGGVGVWTEAFF. The CDR3 region has the DNA TGCAGCGGTGGTGTCGGGGTATGGACTGAAGCTTTCTTT.